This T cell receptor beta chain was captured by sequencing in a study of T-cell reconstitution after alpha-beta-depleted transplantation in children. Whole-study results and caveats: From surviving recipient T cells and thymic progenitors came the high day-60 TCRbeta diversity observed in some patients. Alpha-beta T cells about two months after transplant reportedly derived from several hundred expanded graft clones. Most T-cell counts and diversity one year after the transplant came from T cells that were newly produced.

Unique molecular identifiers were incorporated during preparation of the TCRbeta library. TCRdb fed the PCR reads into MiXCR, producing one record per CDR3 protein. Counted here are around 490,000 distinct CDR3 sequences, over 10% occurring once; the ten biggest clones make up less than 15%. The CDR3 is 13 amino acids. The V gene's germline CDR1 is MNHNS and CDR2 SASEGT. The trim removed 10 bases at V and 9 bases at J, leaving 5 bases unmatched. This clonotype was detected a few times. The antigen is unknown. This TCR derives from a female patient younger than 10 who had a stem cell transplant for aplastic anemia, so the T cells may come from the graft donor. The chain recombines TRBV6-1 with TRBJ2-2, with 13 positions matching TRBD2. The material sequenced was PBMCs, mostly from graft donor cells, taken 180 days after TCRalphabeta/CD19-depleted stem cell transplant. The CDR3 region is CATRLAGGRELFF. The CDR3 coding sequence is TGTGCCACCCGACTAGCGGGAGGCCGGGAGCTGTTTTTT.